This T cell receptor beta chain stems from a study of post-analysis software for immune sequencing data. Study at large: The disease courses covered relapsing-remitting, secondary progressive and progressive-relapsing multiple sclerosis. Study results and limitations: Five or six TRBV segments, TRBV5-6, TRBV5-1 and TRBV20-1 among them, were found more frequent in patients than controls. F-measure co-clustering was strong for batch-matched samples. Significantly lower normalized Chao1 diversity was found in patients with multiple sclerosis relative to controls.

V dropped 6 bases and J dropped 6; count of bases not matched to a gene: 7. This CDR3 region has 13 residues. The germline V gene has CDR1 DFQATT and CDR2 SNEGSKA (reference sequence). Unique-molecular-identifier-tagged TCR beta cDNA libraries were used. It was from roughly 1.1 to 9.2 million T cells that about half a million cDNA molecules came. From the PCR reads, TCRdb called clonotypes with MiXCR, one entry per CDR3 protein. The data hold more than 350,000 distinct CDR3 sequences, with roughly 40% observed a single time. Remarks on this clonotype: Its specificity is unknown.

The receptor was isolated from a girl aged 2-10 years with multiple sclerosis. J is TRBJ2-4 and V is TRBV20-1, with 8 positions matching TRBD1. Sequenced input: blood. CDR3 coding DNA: TGCAGTGCCAGACAGGGGTCGGGAAACATTCAGTACTTC. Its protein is CSARQGSGNIQYF.